The rows below give T cell receptor beta chains drawn from one sample of a study of control samples from healthy donors and cancer patients. The assay was immunoSEQ multiplex PCR, and TCRdb's table has in-frame clones only and misses some. Of approximately 90,000 clones listed, around nine tenths were seen once; the top ten hold around 20%. What was sequenced was blood. These receptors originate from a man aged 30-40 years in good health. Both conserved end residues are trimmed from each CDR3. A D gene is named only where the DNA matches it firmly.

V,J,D,CDR3
TRBV29-1,TRBJ1-2,NA,SVEEEGKGGYGYT
TRBV6-4,TRBJ2-3,NA,ASSRGGSSTDTQY
TRBV2,TRBJ2-2,TRBD2,ASRELAGGPGELF
TRBV6-5,TRBJ2-7,NA,ASKEDAEQY
TRBV5-4,TRBJ2-2,TRBD1,ASSSSGTGAGELF
TRBV30,TRBJ1-1,NA,AWSVQGLGTEAF
TRBV7-2,TRBJ1-2,NA,ASSTNSGVGYT
TRBV24-1,TRBJ1-2,NA,ATSDQRTANYGYT
TRBV5-1,TRBJ2-1,TRBD1,ASSWKMVGDRRDRNEQF
TRBV29-1,TRBJ2-1,NA,SVVPRALPLSYNEQF
TRBV5-8,TRBJ2-3,NA,ASSLRGTLGTWDTQY
TRBV7-2,TRBJ1-5,NA,ASSLGGARNQPQH
TRBV3-1/TRBV3-2,TRBJ2-1,NA,ASSRGTGSYNEQF
TRBV6-5,TRBJ1-1,NA,ASSYSAHSHEAF
TRBV6-6,TRBJ2-1,TRBD2,ASINSGGASYEQF
TRBV27,TRBJ2-7,TRBD1,ASSLDRGQTYEQY
TRBV7-9,TRBJ2-5,NA,ASSLASGRQETQY
TRBV5-1,TRBJ2-5,NA,ASSLGGYQETQY
TRBV19,TRBJ2-1,TRBD1,ASSLRTGGPHNEQF
TRBV6-2/TRBV6-3,TRBJ1-5,TRBD1,ASSYSTGGTQPQH